This T cell receptor (beta chain) derives from a study of blood T cell repertoires in COVID-19. Germline V gene sequence: CDR1 SGHTA, CDR2 FQGNSA. This CDR3 has 16 residues. V was cut by 5 bases and J by 0 bases, with 14 bases left in between. Produced via immunoSEQ multiplex PCR; TCRdb's table is partial and in-frame only. Among some 350,000 clones listed, 75% to 90% were seen once. This sequence originates from a man between 18 and 29 years old who had recovered from COVID-19. Sample: PBMCs or T cells enriched from blood (not recorded which). The chain links TRBV7-2 to TRBJ2-1; possibly TRBD2 for D (5 bases). CDR3 nucleotide sequence: TGTGCCAGCAGCAAGATCGGGGATAGCTCCTACAATGAGCAGTTCTTC. Its translation: CASSKIGDSSYNEQFF.